Listed below are T cell receptor beta chains from one sample, sequenced in a study of Graves' ophthalmopathy and Graves' hyperthyroidism. TCRdb passed the multiplex PCR reads through MiXCR, listing each CDR3 protein once. The sample consists of over a million distinct CDR3 sequences, about two fifths of them appearing once. Sequencing was done on a sample of peripheral blood or thyroid tissue (not recorded which). Receptors originate from an adult man with Graves' hyperthyroidism. Each CDR3 is given with its conserved first and last residue. D genes are given only for firm matches. Rows give clone size only sometimes, using once, few, many, or a class for an expanded clone.

V	size	D	J	CDR3	DNA
TRBV19	many	.	TRBJ2-2	CASSGTTNTGELFF	TGTGCCAGCAGTGGGACAACGAACACCGGGGAGCTGTTTTTT
TRBV5-1	many	.	TRBJ2-2	CASSLGQMNTGELFF	TGCGCCAGCAGCTTGGGCCAGATGAACACCGGGGAGCTGTTTTTT
TRBV2	.	.	TRBJ2-7	CASRPVGWQYF	TGTGCCAGCAGACCCGTCGGTTGGCAGTACTTC
TRBV2	many	.	TRBJ2-7	CATRYSSYEQYF	TGTGCCACCAGATACAGCTCCTACGAGCAGTACTTC
TRBV20-1	.	.	TRBJ1-5	CSARQGGEPLGQHF	TGCAGTGCTCGGCAGGGAGGGGAGCCTCTGGGCCAGCATTTT
TRBV11-2	.	.	TRBJ2-7	CASSSGQSGNEQYF	TGTGCCAGCAGCTCAGGACAGTCGGGGAACGAGCAGTACTTC
TRBV5-6	many	.	TRBJ2-7	CASSLGDMLYEQYF	TGTGCCAGCAGCTTAGGGGACATGTTGTACGAGCAGTACTTC
TRBV19	.	.	TRBJ1-1	CASSLTPHEAFF	TGTGCCAGTAGTCTCACTCCACATGAAGCTTTCTTT
TRBV2	many	.	TRBJ2-5	CASRKLARETQYF	TGTGCCAGCAGGAAACTAGCTAGGGAGACCCAGTACTTC
TRBV5-1	many	.	TRBJ2-5	CASSILTGIETQYF	TGCGCCAGCAGCATACTGACAGGTATCGAGACCCAGTACTTC
TRBV5-1	many	.	TRBJ2-7	CASSLALAGSYEQYF	TGTGCCAGCAGCTTGGCTTTAGCAGGGAGCTACGAGCAGTACTTC
TRBV20-1	many	TRBD2	TRBJ2-7	CSAKRELEQQYF	TGCAGTGCTAAGCGGGAATTGGAACAGCAGTACTTC